The sequence of this T cell receptor (beta chain) was determined in a study of blood T cell repertoires in COVID-19. Across the whole study: Donors in the United States, Italy and Spain gave samples during acute or convalescent COVID-19.

Profiling relied on immunoSEQ multiplex PCR, and the TCRdb table lists in-frame clones only, not all of them. This sample carries about 15,000 clones, around four fifths of them seen once, and the ten largest clones take under 35%. CDR1 is SEHNR, CDR2 FQNEAQ, per germline (reference sequence). The CDR3 sequence is 15 residues long. The junction had 8 bases not matched to a gene; V was cut back by 7 bases and J by 4 bases. V is TRBV7-9 and J is TRBJ2-1; TRBD1 matches 9 bases. Sequenced: peripheral blood. This receptor was identified in a man in his 70s with active or convalescent COVID-19. The CDR3 region is CASIASGTGYNEQFF. In DNA form, the CDR3 reads TGTGCCAGCATCGCTTCCGGGACAGGGTACAATGAGCAGTTCTTC. Variable domain in full (rest from reference TRBV7-9 and TRBJ2-1): DTGVSQNPRHKITKRGQNVTFRCDPISEHNRLYWYRQTLGQGPEFLTYFQNEAQLEKSRLLSDRFSAERPKGSFSTLEIQRTEQGDSAMYLCASIASGTGYNEQFFGPGTRLTVL.